This TCR beta chain appears in the sequencing data of a study of blood T cell repertoires in COVID-19. Across the study: Material from acute and convalescent COVID-19 was sourced from the United States, Italy and Spain.

The assay was immunoSEQ multiplex PCR, and TCRdb's table has in-frame clones only and misses some. The sample contains more than 65,000 clones, about 83% of which appear only once. CDR3 length: 17 amino acids. Germline V CDR1 and CDR2: LGHNA, YNFKEQ. The V segment lost 4 bases and the J segment 4 bases; nucleotides outside the gene matches: 12. The J gene is TRBJ1-3, the V gene TRBV4-2, with 8 bases identical to TRBD1. The sequence derives from a man aged 50 to 60 with active COVID-19. Sequencing was performed on peripheral blood. The CDR3: CASSPYWTGNSGNTIYF. For the CDR3, the DNA is TGTGCCAGCAGCCCCTATTGGACAGGGAACTCGGGAAACACCATATATTTT.